The 8 T cell receptor beta chains below were found in one sample sequenced in a study of cytomegalovirus exposure and HLA in healthy donors. Both 60 Vbeta primers and 13 Jbeta primers went into the PCR. Method: immunoSEQ multiplex PCR; TCRdb's copy keeps in-frame clones and lacks some. Found here are approximately 42,000 clones; the top ten clones hold 7.5% to 9%. The sequenced sample was PBMCs. These receptor sequences come from a male donor in good health and CMV-seronegative.

The J gene is TRBJ1-4, the V gene TRBV7-9; 8 bases fit TRBD1. The CDR3 has 14 residues. V lost 5 bases to trimming and J lost 6 bases; unmatched junction nucleotides: 5. CDR1 and CDR2 (germline): SEHNR, FQNEAQ (reference sequence). CDR3 amino acids: CASSVRGRDEKLFF. The CDR3 DNA is TGTGCCAGCAGCGTCAGGGGGCGAGATGAAAAACTGTTTTTT.

V gene TRBV10-2 combines with J gene TRBJ1-1, with D perhaps TRBD1 (6 bases). V was shortened by 6 bases and J by 1 base, with 12 bases between the two germline ends. This CDR3 has 14 amino acids. CDR1 is WSHSY and CDR2 is SAAADI in the germline V gene. The CDR3 spells CASRLRQENTEAFF. The CDR3 nucleotides read TGCGCCAGCAGGTTACGACAGGAGAACACTGAAGCTTTCTTT.

The genes are TRBV10-3 and TRBJ1-1; D remains ambiguous. Trimming cost V 2 bases and J 0 bases, with 10 bases left between them. CDR3 size: 15 residues. The germline gives CDR1 ENHRY, CDR2 SYGVKD. For the CDR3, the DNA is TGTGCCATCAGTGAGGGCAGGTCCTTGAACACTGAAGCTTTCTTT. It specifies CAISEGRSLNTEAFF.

The CDR3 DNA reads as TGTGCCAGCAGTGACCACAACCCGAATTCACCCCTCCACTTT. This sequence encodes CASSDHNPNSPLHF. V is TRBV6-1 and J is TRBJ1-6, with D unclear. The V end was cut by 3 bases, the J end by 7 bases, with 10 bases between. Germline V gives CDR1 MNHNS, CDR2 SASEGT. CDR3 length: 14 amino acids.

The rearrangement uses TRBV27 and TRBJ2-7; no reliable D call. Germline lookup yields CDR1 MNHEY and CDR2 SMNVEV (reference sequence). The length of the CDR3 is 11 residues. The V gene lost 4 bases and the J gene lost 3 bases, with 4 bases spanning the gap. CDR3 nucleotide sequence: TGTGCCAGCAGTTCCAGCTACGAGCAGTACTTC. It translates to CASSSSYEQYF.

The chain is built from TRBV9 and TRBJ1-5; 8 positions match TRBD1. Trimming removed 4 bases from V and 7 bases from J; junction bases left unmatched: 4. The CDR3 contains 13 residues. CDR1 is SGDLS, CDR2 YYNGEE, per germline. CDR3 region: CASSLGQGQPQHF. CDR3 sequence (DNA): TGTGCCAGCAGCTTAGGACAGGGCCAGCCCCAGCATTTT. Drawing the rest from reference TRBV9 and TRBJ1-5, the complete variable domain is DSGVTQTPKHLITATGQRVTLRCSPRSGDLSVYWYQQSLDQGLQFLIQYYNGEERAKGNILERFSAQQFPDLHSELNLSSLELGDSALYFCASSLGQGQPQHFGDGTRLSIL.

The gene calls are TRBV12-5 and TRBJ2-5; tentatively, D is TRBD2 (6 bases). Germline CDR1 is LGHNT and CDR2 is FRNRAP. Trimming took off 1 base at V and 5 bases at J, with 11 bases between the two ends. This CDR3 has 14 residues. The CDR3 loop reads CASGLAGGRETQYF. The CDR3 coding sequence is TGTGCTAGTGGTTTGGCCGGGGGAAGGGAGACCCAGTACTTC. Variable domain in full (rest from reference TRBV12-5 and TRBJ2-5): DARVTQTPRHKVTEMGQEVTMRCQPILGHNTVFWYRQTMMQGLELLAYFRNRAPLDDSGMPKDRFSAEMPDATLATLKIQPSEPRDSAVYFCASGLAGGRETQYFGPGTRLLVL.

The chain carries TRBV2 and TRBJ2-3, with TRBD2 matching over 8 bases. CDR3 length: 15 residues. Germline V gene lookup returns CDR1 SNHLY and CDR2 FYNNEI. Trimming took 6 bases from V and 2 from J; bases not matched to a gene: 7. The CDR3 coding sequence is TGTGCCAGCAGGGAGACTAGCGAGATCACAGATACGCAGTATTTT. Translation gives CASRETSEITDTQYF.